These T cell receptor beta chains were read from a single sample in a study of T cells in Graves' hyperthyroidism and ophthalmopathy. TCRdb ran MiXCR on the multiplex PCR reads and lists one entry per CDR3 protein. Of approximately 250,000 distinct CDR3 sequences listed, 24% are singletons. Sequencing was done on a sample of blood. Receptors originate from a woman aged 40 to 49 with Graves' ophthalmopathy. CDR3s include the opening cysteine and the closing phenylalanine or tryptophan. D genes are given only for firm matches. Not all rows give a size; the values are once, few, many and, for expanded clones, a class.

clone_size: many; d_call: -; j_call: TRBJ1-2; v_call: TRBV28; cdr3_nt: TGTGCCAGCAGGCTTCAGGGGACGACTAACTATGGCTACACCTTC; cdr3_aa: CASRLQGTTNYGYTF
clone_size: many; d_call: TRBD2; j_call: TRBJ2-7; v_call: TRBV12-3/TRBV12-4; cdr3_nt: TGTGCCAGCAGTCCGGGACCGGGACTAGCGGGGGCCTACGAGCAGTACTTC; cdr3_aa: CASSPGPGLAGAYEQYF
clone_size: many; d_call: -; j_call: TRBJ2-2; v_call: TRBV6-2/TRBV6-3; cdr3_nt: TGTGCCAGCAGTTTTCAGGGCCCGAGTACCGGGGAGCTGTTTTTT; cdr3_aa: CASSFQGPSTGELFF
clone_size: many; d_call: -; j_call: TRBJ1-1; v_call: TRBV20-1; cdr3_nt: TGCAGTGCGACCGGGACACAGAACACTGAAGCTTTCTTT; cdr3_aa: CSATGTQNTEAFF
clone_size: many; d_call: -; j_call: TRBJ1-5; v_call: TRBV12-3/TRBV12-4; cdr3_nt: TGTGCCACCGGGGTGGCGGGACAGCCCCAGCATTTT; cdr3_aa: CATGVAGQPQHF
clone_size: many; d_call: -; j_call: TRBJ2-7; v_call: TRBV5-6; cdr3_nt: TGTGCCAGCAGCTTATCCGGGACCCTGGGTGGCGAGCAGTACTTC; cdr3_aa: CASSLSGTLGGEQYF
clone_size: many; d_call: -; j_call: TRBJ2-2; v_call: TRBV4-1; cdr3_nt: TGCGCCAGCAGCCAAGATTCGCGCACCGGGGAGCTGTTTTTT; cdr3_aa: CASSQDSRTGELFF
clone_size: many; d_call: TRBD1; j_call: TRBJ1-2; v_call: TRBV6-7; cdr3_nt: TGTGCCAGCAGTTCCCGGACAGGGATTCATGGCTACACCTTC; cdr3_aa: CASSSRTGIHGYTF
clone_size: many; d_call: TRBD2; j_call: TRBJ2-7; v_call: TRBV20-1; cdr3_nt: TGCAGTGCTAGAGCCCGACTAGCGGGAGGGCCTAGGGAGCAGTACTTC; cdr3_aa: CSARARLAGGPREQYF
clone_size: -; d_call: -; j_call: TRBJ1-2; v_call: TRBV15; cdr3_nt: TGTGCCACCAGCAGCCCAGGGACCTATGGCTACACCTTC; cdr3_aa: CATSSPGTYGYTF
clone_size: -; d_call: -; j_call: TRBJ2-2; v_call: TRBV5-1; cdr3_nt: TGCGCCAGCAGCCCAGAGCAGGGCTCCACCGGGGAGCTGTTTTTT; cdr3_aa: CASSPEQGSTGELFF
clone_size: -; d_call: TRBD1; j_call: TRBJ1-2; v_call: TRBV6-1; cdr3_nt: TGTGCCAGCAGTCGTACAGAATCAGGGGGCTGGGACTATGGCTACACCTTC; cdr3_aa: CASSRTESGGWDYGYTF
clone_size: -; d_call: -; j_call: TRBJ1-3; v_call: TRBV5-1; cdr3_nt: TGCGCCAGCAGCTTGGAGGGGAGAGGTGGAAACACCATATATTTT; cdr3_aa: CASSLEGRGGNTIYF
clone_size: many; d_call: TRBD2; j_call: TRBJ2-7; v_call: TRBV20-1; cdr3_nt: TGCAGTGCCGGGACTAGCGGGAGTATGGGCCGCTACGAGCAGTACTTC; cdr3_aa: CSAGTSGSMGRYEQYF
clone_size: many; d_call: TRBD1; j_call: TRBJ2-7; v_call: TRBV12-3/TRBV12-4; cdr3_nt: TGTGCCAGCAGTCAGGACAGGGAGTACGAGCAGTACTTC; cdr3_aa: CASSQDREYEQYF
clone_size: -; d_call: TRBD2; j_call: TRBJ2-3; v_call: TRBV29-1; cdr3_nt: TGCAGCGTAGGGACTAGCGGGAGGGATACGCAGTATTTT; cdr3_aa: CSVGTSGRDTQYF
clone_size: many; d_call: TRBD2; j_call: TRBJ2-4; v_call: TRBV4-1; cdr3_nt: TGCGCCAGCAGCCAAGTCCTTAGCGGGAGGGCCCGGGACATTCAGTACTTC; cdr3_aa: CASSQVLSGRARDIQYF
clone_size: many; d_call: TRBD2; j_call: TRBJ2-7; v_call: TRBV4-2; cdr3_nt: TGTGCCAGCAGCCAAGTCCTAGCGGGAGACGAGCAGTACTTC; cdr3_aa: CASSQVLAGDEQYF
clone_size: many; d_call: -; j_call: TRBJ2-7; v_call: TRBV28; cdr3_nt: TGTGCCAGCAGTTTAGTGAACTCCTACGAGCAGTACTTC; cdr3_aa: CASSLVNSYEQYF
clone_size: many; d_call: -; j_call: TRBJ1-1; v_call: TRBV30; cdr3_nt: TGTGCCTGGAGTCCGTCCCCCCTTGAAGCTTTCTTT; cdr3_aa: CAWSPSPLEAFF
clone_size: many; d_call: -; j_call: TRBJ2-6; v_call: TRBV6-5; cdr3_nt: TGTGCCAGCAGTTTCGCTACCGGGACAGGGGCCAACGTCCTGACTTTC; cdr3_aa: CASSFATGTGANVLTF
clone_size: -; d_call: -; j_call: TRBJ2-7; v_call: TRBV4-1; cdr3_nt: TGCGCCAGCAGAGAAAAGGGGCAGTACTACGAGCAGTACTTC; cdr3_aa: CASREKGQYYEQYF
clone_size: -; d_call: -; j_call: TRBJ1-1; v_call: TRBV6-5; cdr3_nt: TGTGCCAGCAGGAACTCGGCAGCGGTTAAAGCTTTCTTT; cdr3_aa: CASRNSAAVKAFF
clone_size: -; d_call: TRBD1; j_call: TRBJ1-3; v_call: TRBV7-9; cdr3_nt: TGTGCCAGCAGCGGTACAGGGGGCACTGGAAACACCATATATTTT; cdr3_aa: CASSGTGGTGNTIYF
clone_size: many; d_call: -; j_call: TRBJ1-1; v_call: TRBV30; cdr3_nt: TGTGCCTGGAGTGGGGGCAAGGGAGGCGCTTTCTTT; cdr3_aa: CAWSGGKGGAFF
clone_size: many; d_call: TRBD2; j_call: TRBJ2-2; v_call: TRBV27; cdr3_nt: TGTGCCAGCAGTCTGACTAGCGGGAACACCGGGGAGCTGTTTTTT; cdr3_aa: CASSLTSGNTGELFF
clone_size: few; d_call: TRBD1; j_call: TRBJ2-3; v_call: TRBV28; cdr3_nt: TGTGCCAGCAGTGGACAGGGGGCTATAGATACGCAGTATTTT; cdr3_aa: CASSGQGAIDTQYF
clone_size: many; d_call: -; j_call: TRBJ2-2; v_call: TRBV28; cdr3_nt: TGTGCCAGCAGTTCCTCTATTGTCCCCACTGGGGAGCTGTTTTTT; cdr3_aa: CASSSSIVPTGELFF
clone_size: many; d_call: TRBD2; j_call: TRBJ2-5; v_call: TRBV12-3/TRBV12-4; cdr3_nt: TGTGCCAGCAGCAGGGACTACCGGGAGACCCAGTACTTC; cdr3_aa: CASSRDYRETQYF
clone_size: many; d_call: -; j_call: TRBJ2-7; v_call: TRBV6-1; cdr3_nt: TGTGCCAGCAGAGAACCAGTTAGATACGAGCAGTACTTC; cdr3_aa: CASREPVRYEQYF
clone_size: many; d_call: -; j_call: TRBJ1-3; v_call: TRBV19; cdr3_nt: TGTGCCAGTAGTATTTCAGCCTCCTCTGGAAACACCATATATTTT; cdr3_aa: CASSISASSGNTIYF
clone_size: many; d_call: -; j_call: TRBJ1-2; v_call: TRBV6-1; cdr3_nt: TGTGCCAGCAGTGAAAACGGAGTGGCCTATGGCTACACCTTC; cdr3_aa: CASSENGVAYGYTF
clone_size: many; d_call: TRBD1; j_call: TRBJ2-5; v_call: TRBV28; cdr3_nt: TGTGCCAGCAGTCCCACATTAGGGGGCGGGGAGACCCAGTACTTC; cdr3_aa: CASSPTLGGGETQYF
clone_size: -; d_call: TRBD1; j_call: TRBJ1-1; v_call: TRBV28; cdr3_nt: TGTGCCAGCAGTTTATCGGACAGGGCCACTGAAGCTTTCTTT; cdr3_aa: CASSLSDRATEAFF
clone_size: many; d_call: TRBD1; j_call: TRBJ2-7; v_call: TRBV20-1; cdr3_nt: TGCAGTGCTAGAGATCCGGCAGGGGGTTCCTACGAGCAGTACTTC; cdr3_aa: CSARDPAGGSYEQYF
clone_size: many; d_call: TRBD2; j_call: TRBJ2-5; v_call: TRBV10-3; cdr3_nt: TGTGCCATCAGTGAGTCGCCGACTAGCGGGAGGGTTTTGGAGACCCAGTACTTC; cdr3_aa: CAISESPTSGRVLETQYF
clone_size: few; d_call: -; j_call: TRBJ1-5; v_call: TRBV9; cdr3_nt: TGTGCCAGCAGCTCAAGTCCCGTTCAGCCCCAGCATTTT; cdr3_aa: CASSSSPVQPQHF
clone_size: many; d_call: TRBD2; j_call: TRBJ2-7; v_call: TRBV28; cdr3_nt: TGTGCCAGCAGTTCCACGATTAGCGGGATCTCCTACGAGCAGTACTTC; cdr3_aa: CASSSTISGISYEQYF
clone_size: many; d_call: -; j_call: TRBJ2-7; v_call: TRBV28; cdr3_nt: TGTGCCAGCAGTTTCCGGCAGTTAGGCTCCTACGAGCAGTACTTC; cdr3_aa: CASSFRQLGSYEQYF
clone_size: many; d_call: -; j_call: TRBJ1-1; v_call: TRBV4-2; cdr3_nt: TGTGCCAGCAGCCAAGGAGGGGTCACTGAAGCTTTCTTT; cdr3_aa: CASSQGGVTEAFF
clone_size: few; d_call: TRBD2; j_call: TRBJ2-7; v_call: TRBV5-1; cdr3_nt: TGCGCCAGCAGCCCGACTAGCGGGACGTTCGAGCAGTACTTC; cdr3_aa: CASSPTSGTFEQYF
clone_size: many; d_call: -; j_call: TRBJ2-7; v_call: TRBV5-1; cdr3_nt: TGCGCCAGCAGCTTGGGGGACTCCTTCCAGTACTTC; cdr3_aa: CASSLGDSFQYF
clone_size: many; d_call: -; j_call: TRBJ2-2; v_call: TRBV6-1; cdr3_nt: TGTGCCAGCAGTGAATTTACAGCTTACACCGGGGAGCTGTTTTTT; cdr3_aa: CASSEFTAYTGELFF
clone_size: many; d_call: -; j_call: TRBJ2-3; v_call: TRBV6-1; cdr3_nt: TGTGCCAGCACACGCCGGGACGGATCCACAGATACGCAGTATTTT; cdr3_aa: CASTRRDGSTDTQYF
clone_size: -; d_call: -; j_call: TRBJ1-1; v_call: TRBV27; cdr3_nt: TGTGCCAGCAGCTCGACCTACAGCGATTGGGGTAAAGCTTTCTTT; cdr3_aa: CASSSTYSDWGKAFF
clone_size: many; d_call: -; j_call: TRBJ1-5; v_call: TRBV7-9; cdr3_nt: TGTGCCAGCAGCTTAGGGATTCAGCCCCAGCATTTT; cdr3_aa: CASSLGIQPQHF
clone_size: -; d_call: -; j_call: TRBJ1-2; v_call: TRBV27; cdr3_nt: TGTGCCAGCAGTTATATAGGGGCTTGGGGCTACACCTTC; cdr3_aa: CASSYIGAWGYTF
clone_size: many; d_call: TRBD1; j_call: TRBJ2-3; v_call: TRBV29-1; cdr3_nt: TGCAGCGTTGATGGGAGACAGGGGCGTTCGACAGATACGCAGTATTTT; cdr3_aa: CSVDGRQGRSTDTQYF
clone_size: many; d_call: -; j_call: TRBJ2-2; v_call: TRBV29-1; cdr3_nt: TGCAGCGTTGAATTTGGTTCGAACACCGGGGAGCTGTTTTTT; cdr3_aa: CSVEFGSNTGELFF
clone_size: -; d_call: TRBD1; j_call: TRBJ2-5; v_call: TRBV28; cdr3_nt: TGTGCCAGCGTTACAGGGGGTAGAGAGACCCAGTACTTC; cdr3_aa: CASVTGGRETQYF
clone_size: -; d_call: -; j_call: TRBJ1-1; v_call: TRBV12-3/TRBV12-4; cdr3_nt: TGTGCCAGCAGTGCTACGATGAACACTGAAGCTTTCTTT; cdr3_aa: CASSATMNTEAFF
clone_size: many; d_call: -; j_call: TRBJ1-2; v_call: TRBV6-5; cdr3_nt: TGTGCCAGCAGTTACGGGACAAACTATGGCTACACCTTC; cdr3_aa: CASSYGTNYGYTF
clone_size: many; d_call: -; j_call: TRBJ2-7; v_call: TRBV9; cdr3_nt: TGTGCCAGCAGCGTATTTGCGAGCGGATTATTCTACGAGCAGTACTTC; cdr3_aa: CASSVFASGLFYEQYF
clone_size: many; d_call: -; j_call: TRBJ2-7; v_call: TRBV6-1; cdr3_nt: TGTGCCAGCAGCCAAACAGGGTCGTTCTACGAGCAGTACTTC; cdr3_aa: CASSQTGSFYEQYF
clone_size: many; d_call: -; j_call: TRBJ2-7; v_call: TRBV12-5; cdr3_nt: TGTGTTAGTGGATTAAATCTCGGTAATGGGGCTTGGGAGCAGTACTTC; cdr3_aa: CVSGLNLGNGAWEQYF
clone_size: many; d_call: TRBD1; j_call: TRBJ1-5; v_call: TRBV28; cdr3_nt: TGTGCCAGCGGTTTGCAGGGGGCGCATTTTAATCAGCCCCAGCATTTT; cdr3_aa: CASGLQGAHFNQPQHF
clone_size: -; d_call: -; j_call: TRBJ2-7; v_call: TRBV15; cdr3_nt: TGTGCCACCAGGGACGGTTTTGGCGAGCAGTACTTC; cdr3_aa: CATRDGFGEQYF
clone_size: many; d_call: -; j_call: TRBJ2-7; v_call: TRBV12-3/TRBV12-4; cdr3_nt: TGTGCCAGCAGTCCCCCTGAGACATACTACGAGCAGTACTTC; cdr3_aa: CASSPPETYYEQYF
clone_size: -; d_call: TRBD1; j_call: TRBJ1-1; v_call: TRBV30; cdr3_nt: TGTGCCTGGGGGAGGGACAGAAACACTGAAGCTTTCTTT; cdr3_aa: CAWGRDRNTEAFF